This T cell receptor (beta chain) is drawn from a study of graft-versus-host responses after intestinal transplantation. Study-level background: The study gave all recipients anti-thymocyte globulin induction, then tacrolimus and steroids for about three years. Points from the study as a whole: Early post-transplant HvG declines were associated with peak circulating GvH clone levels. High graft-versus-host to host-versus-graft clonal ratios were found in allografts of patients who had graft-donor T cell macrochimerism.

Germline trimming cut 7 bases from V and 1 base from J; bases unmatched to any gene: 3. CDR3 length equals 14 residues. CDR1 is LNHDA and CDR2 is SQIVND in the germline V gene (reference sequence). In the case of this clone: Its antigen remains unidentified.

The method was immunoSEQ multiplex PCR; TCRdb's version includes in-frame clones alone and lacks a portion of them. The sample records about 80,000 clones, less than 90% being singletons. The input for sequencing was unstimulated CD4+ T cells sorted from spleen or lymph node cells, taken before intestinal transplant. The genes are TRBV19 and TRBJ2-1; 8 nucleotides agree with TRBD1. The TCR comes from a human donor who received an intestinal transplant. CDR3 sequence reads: CASTRTGSYNEQFF. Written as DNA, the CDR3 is TGTGCCAGTACTCGGACAGGGTCCTACAATGAGCAGTTCTTC.